This T cell receptor (beta chain) is drawn from a study of neurological immune-mediated disorders. In this sample, this clonotype turned up many times. One entry per CDR3 protein, called by TCRdb with MiXCR from the 5' RACE reads. The sample includes under 60,000 distinct CDR3 sequences, about 3.7% seen only once; the top ten take over 5%. Per germline, CDR1 MNHEY and CDR2 SVGAGI. There are 13 residues in the CDR3. V was shortened by 6 bases and J by 10 bases, with 18 bases between the two germline ends. The chain combines TRBV6-5 with TRBJ1-2, with D possibly being TRBD1 (5 bases). The source of this sequence is a middle-aged man with multiple sclerosis. Input material: PBMCs. The CDR3 nucleotides are TGTGCCAGCAGCCGCAGGGATGGGGCCCCCTACACCTTC. Protein: CASSRRDGAPYTF.